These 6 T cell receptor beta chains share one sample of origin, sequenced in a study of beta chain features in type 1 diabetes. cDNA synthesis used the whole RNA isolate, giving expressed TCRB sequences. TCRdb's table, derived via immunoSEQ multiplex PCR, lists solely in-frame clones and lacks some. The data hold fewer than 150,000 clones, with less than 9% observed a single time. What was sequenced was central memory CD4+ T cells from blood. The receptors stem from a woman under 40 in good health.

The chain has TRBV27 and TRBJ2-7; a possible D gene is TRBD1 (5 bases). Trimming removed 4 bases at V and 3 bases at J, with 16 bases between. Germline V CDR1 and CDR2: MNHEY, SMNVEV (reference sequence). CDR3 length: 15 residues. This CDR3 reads CASSSPADSFYEQYF. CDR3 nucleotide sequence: TGTGCCAGCAGTTCCCCTGCAGACAGTTTCTACGAGCAGTACTTC.

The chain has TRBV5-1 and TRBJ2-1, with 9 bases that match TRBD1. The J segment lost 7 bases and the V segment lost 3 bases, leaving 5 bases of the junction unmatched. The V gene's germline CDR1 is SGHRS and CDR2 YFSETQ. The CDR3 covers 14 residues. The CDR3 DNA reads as TGCGCCAGCAGCTCCGGGACAGGGTTTAATGAGCAGTTCTTC. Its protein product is CASSSGTGFNEQFF.

The CDR3 DNA reads as TGCGCCAGCAGCTTAGGCTCTAGGCTAGCGGAGAGCACAGATACGCAGTATTTT. It is translated as CASSLGSRLAESTDTQYF. This rearrangement joins TRBV5-1 to TRBJ2-3, with 7 bases aligning to TRBD2. CDR3 length: 18 amino acids. Germline CDR1 SGHRS, CDR2 YFSETQ. V lost 2 bases, J lost 0 bases, and 12 bases stayed unmatched. Variable domain in full (rest from reference TRBV5-1 and TRBJ2-3): KAGVTQTPRYLIKTRGQQVTLSCSPISGHRSVSWYQQTPGQGLQFLFEYFSETQRNKGNFPGRFSGRQFSNSRSEMNVSTLELGDSALYLCASSLGSRLAESTDTQYFGPGTRLTVL.

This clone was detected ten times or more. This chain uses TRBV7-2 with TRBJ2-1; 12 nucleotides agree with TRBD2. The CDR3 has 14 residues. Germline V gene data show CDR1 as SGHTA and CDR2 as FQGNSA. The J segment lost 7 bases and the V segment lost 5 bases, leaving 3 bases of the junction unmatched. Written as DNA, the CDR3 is TGTGCCAGCAGCCGGACTAGCGGGACTAATGAGCAGTTCTTC. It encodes CASSRTSGTNEQFF.

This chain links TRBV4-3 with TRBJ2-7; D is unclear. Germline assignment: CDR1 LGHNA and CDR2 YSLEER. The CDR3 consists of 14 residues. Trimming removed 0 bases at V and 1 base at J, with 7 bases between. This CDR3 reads CASSQEADSYEQYF. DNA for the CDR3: TGCGCCAGCAGCCAAGAGGCGGATTCCTACGAGCAGTACTTC.

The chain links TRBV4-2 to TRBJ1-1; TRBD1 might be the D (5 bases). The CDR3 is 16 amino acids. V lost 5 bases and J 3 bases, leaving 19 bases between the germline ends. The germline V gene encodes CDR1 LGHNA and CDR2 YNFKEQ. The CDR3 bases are TGTGCCAGCAGCTTAGTAATTGTCCGGGGGGACACTGAAGCTTTCTTT. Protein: CASSLVIVRGDTEAFF.